These 13 T cell receptor beta chains were all obtained from the same sample, sequenced in a study of T cells in Graves' hyperthyroidism and ophthalmopathy. What was amplified from RNA transcripts were TCR beta CDR3 regions. A first-round RT-PCR of the TCR CDR3 used the HTBI primer set. TCRdb fed the multiplex PCR reads into MiXCR, producing one record per CDR3 protein. Altogether 500,000 or so distinct CDR3 sequences are present, approximately 16% being singletons, with the ten largest covering less than 30%. The sequenced sample was blood. All receptors come from a woman aged 25-40 years with Graves' ophthalmopathy.

This clonotype was detected a few times. V and J are TRBV19 and TRBJ1-5; no clear D. The CDR3 sequence is 13 residues long. From germline, CDR1 is LNHDA and CDR2 SQIVND (reference sequence). Trimming took off 5 bases at V and 5 bases at J, with 10 bases between the two ends. The CDR3, as DNA: TGTGCCAGTAGTGTGGAAGTATATCAGCCCCAGCATTTT. Translation gives CASSVEVYQPQHF.

This clonotype was seen ten or more times. The chain couples TRBV28 to TRBJ2-3; the match to TRBD2 covers 9 bases. This CDR3 spans 15 amino acids. Per the germline V gene, CDR1 is MDHEN and CDR2 is SYDVKM. Trimming cost V 4 bases and J 4 bases; bases outside gene matches: 6. The CDR3 here is CASSYSGRGADTQYF. CDR3 DNA sequence: TGTGCCAGCAGTTATAGCGGGAGAGGGGCAGATACGCAGTATTTT.

The chain is built from TRBV14 and TRBJ1-2; 8 nucleotides agree with TRBD1. The germline V gene encodes CDR1 SGHDN and CDR2 FVKESK. The trim removed 4 bases at V and 5 bases at J, leaving 18 bases unmatched. The CDR3 length is 18 residues. The CDR3 spells CASSPIAGAGGPWYGYTF. The CDR3 DNA is TGTGCCAGCAGCCCCATCGCTGGGGCAGGGGGCCCGTGGTATGGCTACACCTTC.

This clonotype was observed many times. This chain links TRBV11-1 with TRBJ2-5; 8 positions match TRBD1. Per the germline V gene, CDR1 is SGHAT and CDR2 is FQDESV (reference sequence). J lost 4 bases, V lost 3 bases, and 4 bases had no gene match. The CDR3 contains 14 residues. The chain's CDR3 is CASSLGQVLETQYF. CDR3 DNA sequence: TGTGCCAGCAGCTTGGGACAGGTGTTAGAGACCCAGTACTTC. Combining the CDR3 with reference TRBV11-1 and TRBJ2-5 gives the whole variable domain EAEVAQSPRYKITEKSQAVAFWCDPISGHATLYWYRQILGQGPELLVQFQDESVVDDSQLPKDRFSAERLKGVDSTLKIQPAELGDSAMYLCASSLGQVLETQYFGPGTRLLVL.

This clonotype was picked up many times. The rearrangement links TRBV19 to TRBJ2-1; maybe TRBD1 (5 bases). Germline CDR1 and CDR2: LNHDA and SQIVND (reference sequence). This CDR3 is 14 amino acids long. Trimming removed 7 bases at V and 9 bases at J, with 19 bases between. CDR3 protein: CASTKGPQAIEQFF. DNA of the CDR3: TGTGCCAGTACCAAGGGGCCACAGGCCATTGAGCAGTTCTTC.

The V and J genes are TRBV6-1 and TRBJ2-7; 10 positions match TRBD1. The CDR3 length is 16 residues. The germline CDR1 and CDR2 sequences are MNHNS and SASEGT. V gave up 6 bases and J gave up 0 bases; unmatched junction bases: 8. The CDR3 nucleotides are TGTGCCAGCAGCCCTTTGGGACAGGGGTCCTCCTACGAGCAGTACTTC. It is translated as CASSPLGQGSSYEQYF.

This clonotype was counted ten times or more. This chain joins TRBV29-1 and TRBJ1-2; a weak D match, TRBD1 (5 bases). The CDR3 loop spans 12 amino acids. The V gene lost 5 bases and the J gene lost 8 bases, with 15 bases spanning the gap. Germline CDR1 reads SQVTM; CDR2 reads ANQGSEA. The DNA for the CDR3 is TGCAGCGTTAAACGGCAGGGAAGCGGCTACACCTTC. Its translation is CSVKRQGSGYTF.

This clonotype was observed at least ten times. The chain is built from TRBV12-3 or TRBV12-4 and TRBJ2-7; the D gene is possibly TRBD1 (6 bases). Trimming pared 6 bases from V and 5 bases from J, leaving 17 bases between. CDR3 length: 14 amino acids. CDR3: CASSARQVFDEQYF. CDR3 in DNA: TGTGCCAGCAGCGCACGACAGGTTTTTGACGAGCAGTACTTC.

This clonotype was seen repeatedly, ten times or more. The V and J genes are TRBV18 and TRBJ1-1; the match to TRBD1 covers 7 bases. From germline, CDR1 is KGHSH and CDR2 LQKENI. CDR3 length: 14 amino acids. V gave up 2 bases and J gave up 4 bases; unmatched junction bases: 4. The CDR3 here is CASSPRAGGTEAFF. CDR3 in DNA: TGTGCCAGCTCACCAAGGGCAGGGGGCACTGAAGCTTTCTTT. Full variable domain (missing parts from reference TRBV18 and TRBJ1-1): NAGVMQNPRHLVRRRGQEARLRCSPMKGHSHVYWYRQLPEEGLKFMVYLQKENIIDESGMPKERFSAEFPKEGPSILRIQQVVRGDSAAYFCASSPRAGGTEAFFGQGTRLTVV.

In regard to this clonotype: Since a much larger clone is just one base distant, this may be a read error. The J gene is TRBJ2-1, the V gene TRBV7-2; no reliable D call. Germline values: CDR1 SGHTA, CDR2 FQGNSA. The CDR3 contains 12 residues. With 6 bases removed from V and 10 bases from J, the gap between germline ends came to 13 bases. CDR3 DNA: TGTGCCAGCAGTACGGCAATATCAGAGCAGTTCTTC. Its translation: CASSTAISEQFF.

This clonotype was observed a few times. The chain couples TRBV28 to TRBJ1-1; D is possibly TRBD1 (5 bases). V gave up 2 bases and J gave up 9 bases, with 7 bases separating them. The CDR3 is made up of 11 amino acids. CDR1 is MDHEN and CDR2 is SYDVKM in the germline V gene. CDR3 in amino acids: CASSLPGQAFF. The DNA of the CDR3 is TGTGCCAGCAGTTTACCAGGGCAAGCTTTCTTT.

This clonotype was recorded at least ten times. The gene calls are TRBV28 and TRBJ2-5, with TRBD1 matching 8 bases. Germline values: CDR1 MDHEN, CDR2 SYDVKM. This CDR3 has 13 residues. The ends lost 10 bases at V and 4 bases at J; junction bases unmatched: 8. CDR3 sequence: CAIADRERETQYF. In DNA form, the CDR3 reads TGTGCCATCGCGGACAGGGAGAGAGAGACCCAGTACTTC. The whole variable domain, filled in from reference TRBV28 and TRBJ2-5, reads DVKVTQSSRYLVKRTGEKVFLECVQDMDHENMFWYRQDPGLGLRLIYFSYDVKMKEKGDIPEGYSVSREKKERFSLILESASTNQTSMYLCAIADRERETQYFGPGTRLLVL.

Here the CDR3 reads CASRLEGTGGHHGYTF. The DNA for the CDR3 is TGTGCCAGCAGATTAGAAGGGACAGGGGGTCACCATGGCTACACCTTC. The J gene is TRBJ1-2, the V gene TRBV5-5; 11 bases are a match to TRBD1. The CDR3 runs 16 residues. V was pared by 5 bases and J by 6 bases, with 12 bases of the junction left unmatched. In germline, CDR1 is SGHKS, CDR2 YYEKEE (reference sequence).